Below are 30 T cell receptor beta chains sequenced from a single sample in a study of cytomegalovirus exposure and HLA in healthy donors (TCRdb year 2017). The receptor library was made with the immunoSEQ multiplex PCR assay. For the multiplex PCR, a mixture combining 60 forward primers for TCR Vbeta segments and 13 reverse primers for TCR Jbeta segments was used. Imported from immuneACCESS, the table was reduced by TCRdb to in-frame sequences with V and J called. These copies leave out some clones; in studies compared against another copy, an unresolved V gene accounts for under half, and the cause of the remainder is not known. The sample table holds about 220,000 clones, of which 80% to 85% were seen once. The ten biggest clones cover roughly 0.71% of the sample. The sample taken for sequencing was PBMCs. These receptors were obtained from a boy aged 2 to 10 in good health and CMV-seronegative.

CDR3 loop: CASSDGLAGISYEQYF. Here the CDR3 DNA reads TGTGCCAGCAGCGACGGACTAGCGGGTATCTCCTACGAGCAGTACTTC. The chain is built from TRBV5-4 and TRBJ2-7; TRBD2 matches 11 bases. The V gene end was trimmed by 4 bases and the J gene end by 0 bases; junction bases not matched to a gene: 6. CDR1 is SGHNT, CDR2 YYREEE, per germline (reference sequence). The CDR3 length is 16 residues.

The genes are TRBV6-1 and TRBJ2-5; D is ambiguous. Deletions cut 5 bases from V and 5 bases from J, with 9 bases between. Germline V gene data show CDR1 as MNHNS and CDR2 as SASEGT. The CDR3 runs 12 residues. Written as DNA, the CDR3 is TGTGCCAGCAGTTATGGCTGGGAGACCCAGTACTTC. This gives the protein CASSYGWETQYF.

The chain joins TRBV20-1 to TRBJ1-4; D remains ambiguous. This CDR3 region has 11 residues. Trimming took 6 bases from V and 5 from J, leaving 7 bases between them. The V gene's germline CDR1 is DFQATT and CDR2 SNEGSKA (reference sequence). CDR3 sequence reads: CSAPVNEKLFF. CDR3 nucleotide sequence: TGCAGTGCGCCGGTAAATGAAAAACTGTTTTTT.

The chain carries TRBV28 and TRBJ1-5, with 8 bases aligning to TRBD1. The junction had 2 bases not matched to a gene; V was cut back by 6 bases and J by 1 base. Germline CDR1 is MDHEN and CDR2 is SYDVKM. This CDR3 is built from 14 residues. CDR3 residues: CASSRTGSNQPQHF. The CDR3, as DNA: TGTGCCAGCAGCCGGACAGGGAGCAATCAGCCCCAGCATTTT.

This clone was seen a handful of times. V usage is TRBV5-6 and J usage is TRBJ2-7, with D maybe TRBD2 (5 bases). CDR3 size: 17 residues. Trimming stripped 4 bases from V and 5 bases from J, with 25 bases between. Germline V lookup: CDR1 SGHDT, CDR2 YYEEEE. The CDR3: CASSEQLGLGADHEQYF. DNA for the CDR3: TGTGCCAGCAGCGAACAACTGGGCCTCGGAGCGGACCACGAGCAGTACTTC. The whole variable domain, remainder taken from reference TRBV5-6 and TRBJ2-7, is DAGVTQSPTHLIKTRGQQVTLRCSPKSGHDTVSWYQQALGQGPQFIFQYYEEEERQRGNFPDRFSGHQFPNYSSELNVNALLLGDSALYLCASSEQLGLGADHEQYFGPGTRLTVT.

This chain links TRBV11-2 with TRBJ2-7; TRBD2 might be the D (6 bases). CDR3 length: 14 residues. Germline V gene sequence: CDR1 SGHAT, CDR2 FQNNGV. V was cut by 3 bases and J by 4 bases, with 13 bases left in between. The CDR3 DNA sequence: TGTGCCAGCAGCTTCGGGGGAGAGTCGTACGAGCAGTACTTC. It codes for CASSFGGESYEQYF.

This chain connects TRBV2 to TRBJ1-5, with 9 bases lining up with TRBD1. The CDR3 extends over 13 amino acids. With 8 bases clipped from V and 8 bases from J, the junction kept 7 bases outside the gene matches. Germline CDR1 SNHLY, CDR2 FYNNEI. CDR3 in DNA: TGTGCCAGCCGAGGGGACAGGGTTGAGCCCCAGCATTTT. Translating gives CASRGDRVEPQHF.

The rearrangement links TRBV4-1 to TRBJ2-5; 10 bases fit TRBD1. CDR1 is MGHRA and CDR2 is YSYEKL in the germline V gene. The CDR3 is 15 amino acids. V shed 4 bases, J shed 4 bases, and the junction held 6 bases outside the gene matches. The CDR3 sequence is CASSLGTGALETQYF. DNA for the CDR3: TGCGCCAGCAGCCTTGGGACAGGGGCCCTAGAGACCCAGTACTTC.

This clone was recorded only once. The rearrangement joins TRBV19 to TRBJ2-7, with D possibly being TRBD2 (5 bases). Germline CDR1 reads LNHDA; CDR2 reads SQIVND (reference sequence). CDR3 length equals 15 residues. V lost 6 bases, J lost 2 bases, and 17 bases lay in between. The CDR3 loop is CASRPHPRAAYEQYF. The CDR3 DNA follows: TGTGCCAGTAGGCCACACCCGAGGGCCGCCTACGAGCAGTACTTC.

In nucleotides, the CDR3 is TGTGCCAGCAGCTTGGCCGGGCGAAGGGGGCACGGCAATCAGCCCCAGCATTTT. Amino acid sequence: CASSLAGRRGHGNQPQHF. The gene calls are TRBV5-6 and TRBJ1-5; 7 positions agree with TRBD1. The V and J ends lost 0 bases and 2 bases, in that order; junction bases with no gene match: 11. Germline V gives CDR1 SGHDT, CDR2 YYEEEE. This CDR3 has 18 amino acids.

This clone occurred a few times. The chain carries TRBV30 and TRBJ1-4; the D is unclear. The V end was cut by 2 bases, the J end by 4 bases, with 14 bases between. The CDR3 runs 15 residues. The germline gives CDR1 GTSNPN, CDR2 SVGIG (reference sequence). In DNA, the CDR3 is TGTGCCTGGAGTCCCGACCTCGACATTAATGAAAAACTGTTTTTT. This codes for CAWSPDLDINEKLFF.

The rearrangement links TRBV10-3 to TRBJ2-7; 8 bases line up with TRBD1. CDR1 and CDR2 (germline): ENHRY, SYGVKD. The length of the CDR3 is 14 residues. The trim removed 6 bases at V and 2 bases at J, leaving 6 bases unmatched. The CDR3 is CAIRRQGATYEQYF. The CDR3 DNA sequence: TGTGCCATCAGAAGGCAGGGGGCCACCTACGAGCAGTACTTC.

In this sample, this clone turned up once. J is TRBJ1-2 and V is TRBV5-4; 8 nucleotides agree with TRBD1. The V and J ends lost 1 base and 3 bases, in that order; junction bases with no gene match: 8. In germline, CDR1 is SGHNT, CDR2 YYREEE (reference sequence). The CDR3 spans 16 residues. The chain's CDR3 is CASSLPDRVPDYGYTF. As DNA, the CDR3 is TGTGCCAGCAGCTTGCCGGACAGGGTACCGGACTATGGCTACACCTTC.

The chain couples TRBV11-2 to TRBJ2-1, with D unclear. Germline values: CDR1 SGHAT, CDR2 FQNNGV. Trimming took 5 bases from V and 6 from J, leaving 5 bases between them. The CDR3 contains 11 residues. The CDR3 protein is CASSVSNEQFF. The CDR3 DNA sequence: TGTGCCAGCAGCGTTAGCAATGAGCAGTTCTTC.

This chain connects TRBV19 to TRBJ2-5, with D possibly matching TRBD1 (6 bases). Per the germline V gene, CDR1 is LNHDA and CDR2 is SQIVND (reference sequence). The CDR3 is made up of 14 amino acids. V shed 4 bases and J shed 1 base, with 10 bases lying between them. The CDR3: CASSTRGAQETQYF. The CDR3 DNA reads as TGTGCCAGTAGTACCAGGGGAGCCCAAGAGACCCAGTACTTC.

J is TRBJ2-3 and V is TRBV9, with D maybe TRBD1 (6 bases). Trimming pared 4 bases from V and 2 bases from J, leaving 11 bases between. This CDR3 comprises 14 residues. The germline gives CDR1 SGDLS, CDR2 YYNGEE. CDR3: CASSSRTDTDTQYF. CDR3 nucleotides: TGTGCCAGCAGCTCCCGGACAGACACAGATACGCAGTATTTT.

The chain couples TRBV23-1 to TRBJ1-4; D not certain. Being an ORF, TRBV23-1 has a function that is uncertain. V lost 0 bases, J lost 5 bases, and 10 bases lay in between. This CDR3 region has 15 residues. The CDR3 is CASSQSGGMNEKLFF. The CDR3 DNA sequence: TGCGCCAGCAGTCAATCGGGCGGGATGAATGAAAAACTGTTTTTT.

The V gene is TRBV6-1, the J gene TRBJ1-5, with D hard to call. Trimming stripped 2 bases from V and 5 bases from J, with 13 bases between. Looked up from germline, CDR1 is MNHNS and CDR2 is SASEGT. The CDR3 has 15 amino acids. The CDR3 coding sequence is TGTGCCAGCAGTGAAAGTCCTGAGTATTATCAGCCCCAGCATTTT. Translation gives CASSESPEYYQPQHF.

The gene calls are TRBV5-1 and TRBJ2-7; TRBD2 matches 7 bases. V shed 0 bases and J 2 bases; nucleotides not matched to a gene: 5. Per germline, CDR1 SGHRS and CDR2 YFSETQ. The CDR3 has 15 amino acids. CDR3 protein: CASSLGPGGAYEQYF. DNA of the CDR3: TGCGCCAGCAGCTTGGGGCCGGGAGGAGCCTACGAGCAGTACTTC.

The rearrangement joins TRBV5-1 to TRBJ2-2; no clear D gene. This CDR3 is 15 amino acids long. V gave up 1 base and J gave up 1 base, with 8 bases separating them. The germline V gene has CDR1 SGHRS and CDR2 YFSETQ. The CDR3 region is CASSLLSQNTGELFF. As DNA, the CDR3 is TGCGCCAGCAGCTTGCTCTCACAGAACACCGGGGAGCTGTTTTTT.

The genes are TRBV2 and TRBJ2-6; D not certain. CDR1 and CDR2 (germline): SNHLY, FYNNEI. V was clipped by 4 bases and J by 1 base, with 8 bases between them. CDR3 length: 15 residues. The CDR3 nucleotides are TGTGCCAGCAGTGCCCATTTTTCTGGGGCCAACGTCCTGACTTTC. Amino acids: CASSAHFSGANVLTF.

Concerning this clone itself: A junction boundary mismatches the germline segment, possibly from a read error. The V gene is TRBV19, the J gene TRBJ1-5; 11 bases map to TRBD1. The germline V gene encodes CDR1 LNHDA and CDR2 SQIVND (reference sequence). The CDR3 is made up of 16 amino acids. CDR3 sequence: CASSVGQGVGNQSQHF. The CDR3 DNA reads as TGTGCCAGTAGTGTGGGACAGGGGGTAGGTAATCAGTCCCAGCATTTT. The whole variable domain, remainder taken from reference TRBV19 and TRBJ1-5, is DGGITQSPKYLFRKEGQNVTLSCEQNLNHDAMYWYRQDPGQGLRLIYYSQIVNDFQKGDIAEGYSVSREKKESFPLTVTSAQKNPTAFYLCASSVGQGVGNQSQHFGDGTRLSIL.

This CDR3 reads CSVSQFTEAFF. The CDR3 bases are TGCAGCGTCTCACAGTTCACTGAAGCTTTCTTT. The chain is built from TRBV29-1 and TRBJ1-1; D remains unclear. V lost 6 bases and J 4 bases, leaving 9 bases between the germline ends. This CDR3 comprises 11 residues. Per the germline V gene, CDR1 is SQVTM and CDR2 is ANQGSEA.

Turning to this clone: The junction shows a germline mismatch at one end, possibly a read error. V gene TRBV5-3 combines with J gene TRBJ1-5; D unresolved. TRBV5-3 is labeled an ORF, and its function is uncertain. There are 17 residues in the CDR3. CDR3 residues: CARSFGLGILSNRPQHF. CDR3 DNA: TGTGCCAGAAGCTTCGGACTGGGTATCTTAAGCAATCGGCCCCAGCATTTT.

The chain employs TRBV7-9 and TRBJ2-1, with a possible D match to TRBD2 (6 bases). Trimming left V 5 bases short and J 6 bases short, with 11 bases between. The CDR3 covers 13 residues. The germline V gene encodes CDR1 SEHNR and CDR2 FQNEAQ (reference sequence). The CDR3: CASSRAGFNEQFF. The CDR3 nucleotides are TGTGCCAGCAGCCGCGCGGGGTTCAATGAGCAGTTCTTC.

This chain links TRBV5-1 with TRBJ1-1; the D is unclear. In germline, CDR1 is SGHRS, CDR2 YFSETQ. Trimming pared 0 bases from V and 0 bases from J, leaving 6 bases between. The CDR3 sequence is 14 residues long. CDR3 sequence: CASSLDIMNTEAFF. In DNA form, the CDR3 reads TGCGCCAGCAGCTTGGATATAATGAACACTGAAGCTTTCTTT.

The rearrangement uses TRBV27 and TRBJ2-1, with a tentative D call TRBD1 (6 bases). Germline V gives CDR1 MNHEY, CDR2 SMNVEV (reference sequence). This CDR3 is built from 15 residues. V dropped 4 bases and J dropped 0 bases, with 10 bases sitting between them. CDR3 coding DNA: TGTGCCAGCAGTTCAGACAGGAGCTCCTACAATGAGCAGTTCTTC. This translates into CASSSDRSSYNEQFF.

A remark on this clone: An end of the junction does not agree with germline; a read error may underlie this. V and J are TRBV7-9 and TRBJ1-4; D not certain. CDR3 length equals 14 residues. The germline CDR1 and CDR2 sequences are SEHNR and FQNEAQ (reference sequence). In DNA, the CDR3 is TGTGCCAGCAGAAGCAGTTCAACTAATGAAGAACTGTTTTTT. This gives the protein CASRSSSTNEELFF.

The chain combines TRBV15 with TRBJ2-7; a weak D match, TRBD1 (5 bases). Germline CDR1 is LNHNV and CDR2 is YYDKDF (reference sequence). V gave up 0 bases and J gave up 10 bases, with 13 bases separating them. The CDR3 totals 13 residues. CDR3 nucleotide sequence: TGTGCCACCAGCAGAGATAGGGGCCAGGATCAGTACTTC. It yields the protein CATSRDRGQDQYF.

For the CDR3, the DNA is TGTGCCAGTAGTATGCCCGGGGGGGAGAGAGCTTTCTTT. Its translation: CASSMPGGERAFF. The chain joins TRBV19 to TRBJ1-1; D is possibly TRBD1 (5 bases). This CDR3 contains 13 residues. V was clipped by 3 bases and J by 10 bases, with 15 bases between them. Germline CDR1 is LNHDA and CDR2 is SQIVND (reference sequence).